A single sample is the source of the 30 T cell receptor beta chains below, sequenced in a study of T cells in tuberculosis. The repertoire was sequenced with immunoSEQ multiplex PCR; TCRdb's copy has only in-frame clones and lacks some. Of 38,000 or so clones listed, about 95% are singletons. The sequenced sample consisted of PBMCs. Receptor source: a donor aged 10-35 years with latent tuberculosis or without tuberculosis infection.

The gene calls are TRBV7-6 and TRBJ1-6, with TRBD1 as a possible D gene (5 bases). This CDR3 is 15 amino acids long. Trimming left V 5 bases short and J 8 bases short, with 16 bases between. Germline CDR1 and CDR2: SGHVS and FNYEAQ. The CDR3 nucleotides read TGTGCCAGCAGCACCGGGGGGGGGAAGTATTCACCCCTCCACTTT. This sequence encodes CASSTGGGKYSPLHF.

CDR3 coding DNA: TGTGCCACCAGTATAGGGGCGACAACTGAAGCTTTCTTT. Its translation: CATSIGATTEAFF. This chain connects TRBV15 to TRBJ1-1, with D maybe TRBD1 (5 bases). Germline-derived CDR1 and CDR2 are LNHNV and YYDKDF (reference sequence). V lost 6 bases and J lost 5, with 13 bases in between. CDR3 length equals 13 residues.

The genes are TRBV4-2 and TRBJ1-3; possibly TRBD1 for D (5 bases). CDR3 size: 18 residues. Germline V gene sequence: CDR1 LGHNA, CDR2 YNFKEQ. V gave up 0 bases and J gave up 0 bases, with 15 bases separating them. CDR3: CASSQEQDKASSGNTIYF. The CDR3 DNA sequence: TGTGCCAGCAGCCAAGAACAGGATAAGGCGAGCTCTGGAAACACCATATATTTT.

This clone was picked up one time. The rearrangement links TRBV30 to TRBJ1-5, with 7 bases identical to TRBD1. V dropped 0 bases and J dropped 1; count of bases not matched to a gene: 3. The CDR3 totals 15 residues. Looked up from germline, CDR1 is GTSNPN and CDR2 is SVGIG (reference sequence). The CDR3 DNA is TGTGCCTGGAGTGTATCGGGACAGAGCAATCAGCCCCAGCATTTT. Its translation: CAWSVSGQSNQPQHF. The variable domain in full, with the rest retrieved from reference TRBV30 and TRBJ1-5, is SQTIHQWPATLVQPVGSPLSLECTVEGTSNPNLYWYRQAAGRGLQLLFYSVGIGQISSEVPQNLSASRPQDRQFILSSKKLLLSDSGFYLCAWSVSGQSNQPQHFGDGTRLSIL.

The chain carries TRBV7-9 and TRBJ2-7; tentatively, D is TRBD1 (6 bases). The CDR3 has 14 amino acids. Germline-derived CDR1 and CDR2 are SEHNR and FQNEAQ (reference sequence). V was clipped by 1 base and J by 3 bases, with 10 bases between them. The CDR3: CASSLGGGLYEQYF. The CDR3 coding sequence is TGTGCCAGCAGCTTAGGTGGGGGCCTCTACGAGCAGTACTTC.

DNA for the CDR3: TGTGCCAGCAGCTGCGGGAATGAGCAGTTCTTC. This gives the protein CASSCGNEQFF. J is TRBJ2-1 and V is TRBV5-5, with D maybe TRBD2 (5 bases). Trimming left V 3 bases short and J 7 bases short, with 5 bases between. The germline V gene encodes CDR1 SGHKS and CDR2 YYEKEE (reference sequence). This CDR3 has 11 residues.

This clone showed up just once. V and J are TRBV7-9 and TRBJ2-2; D is perhaps TRBD1 (6 bases). Trimming stripped 0 bases from V and 0 bases from J, with 11 bases between. CDR3 length equals 17 residues. CDR1 and CDR2 (germline): SEHNR, FQNEAQ (reference sequence). The CDR3 protein is CASSLATGTTNTGELFF. The DNA for the CDR3 is TGTGCCAGCAGCTTAGCGACCGGGACAACGAACACCGGGGAGCTGTTTTTT.

This clone showed up just once. This sequence joins TRBV28 and TRBJ1-2; a weak D match, TRBD1 (6 bases). The length of the CDR3 is 13 residues. Per germline, CDR1 MDHEN and CDR2 SYDVKM. The CDR3 protein is CASSGQPPYGYTF. CDR3 DNA: TGTGCGAGCTCCGGACAGCCCCCCTATGGCTACACCTTC.

As DNA, the CDR3 is TGTGCCAGTAGTACACATGGACAGGGGGTCAATGAGCAGTTCTTC. Its protein is CASSTHGQGVNEQFF. V is TRBV19 and J is TRBJ2-1; 10 bases map to TRBD1. Germline V lookup: CDR1 LNHDA, CDR2 SQIVND (reference sequence). V was pared by 4 bases and J by 6 bases, with 6 bases of the junction left unmatched. CDR3 length equals 15 residues.

The rearrangement uses TRBV29-1 and TRBJ2-5, with 7 positions matching TRBD1. The CDR3 covers 13 residues. V lost 6 bases and J lost 5; bases outside the gene matches: 9. The germline CDR1 and CDR2 sequences are SQVTM and ANQGSEA. The CDR3 nucleotides are TGCAGCGTGACAGGGAACTCGGCTGAGACCCAGTACTTC. It codes for CSVTGNSAETQYF.

The chain recombines TRBV2 with TRBJ1-2, with 11 bases identical to TRBD1. This CDR3 region has 14 residues. The germline V gene encodes CDR1 SNHLY and CDR2 FYNNEI. V shed 6 bases and J 8 bases; nucleotides not matched to a gene: 8. CDR3 coding DNA: TGTGCCAGCAGCCCCGGGACAGGGGGAAACGGCTACACCTTC. Amino acid sequence: CASSPGTGGNGYTF.

The chain combines TRBV30 with TRBJ1-2, with 8 nucleotides matching TRBD1. The CDR3 covers 12 residues. V gave up 4 bases and J gave up 7 bases; unmatched junction bases: 5. From germline, CDR1 is GTSNPN and CDR2 SVGIG (reference sequence). This CDR3 reads CAWTTGGTGYTF. DNA of the CDR3: TGTGCCTGGACAACAGGGGGAACTGGCTACACCTTC.

The gene calls are TRBV5-6 and TRBJ1-3; D is unresolved. There are 15 residues in the CDR3. Germline values: CDR1 SGHDT, CDR2 YYEEEE. Trimming stripped 2 bases from V and 0 bases from J, with 9 bases between. Here the CDR3 DNA reads TGTGCCAGCAGCTTCGGTGTTCGCTCTGGAAACACCATATATTTT. This translates into CASSFGVRSGNTIYF.

The chain couples TRBV7-6 to TRBJ2-2; TRBD1 matches at 8 bases. This CDR3 contains 14 residues. V shed 5 bases, J shed 7 bases, and the junction held 6 bases outside the gene matches. Germline-derived CDR1 and CDR2 are SGHVS and FNYEAQ. In nucleotides, the CDR3 is TGTGCCAGCAGCAAGGACAGGGTCGGCGGGGAGCTGTTTTTT. It specifies CASSKDRVGGELFF.

This sequence joins TRBV27 and TRBJ2-4; D is ambiguous. The germline gives CDR1 MNHEY, CDR2 SMNVEV (reference sequence). This CDR3 is 13 amino acids long. V dropped 2 bases and J dropped 5 bases, with 7 bases sitting between them. The CDR3 nucleotides read TGTGCCAGCAGTTTAAAACTTGAAAACATTCAGTACTTC. It encodes CASSLKLENIQYF.

The rearrangement uses TRBV9 and TRBJ1-2, with D uncertain. This CDR3 is built from 14 residues. Germline CDR1 SGDLS, CDR2 YYNGEE. The ends were cut back, 1 base at V and 3 bases at J, with 10 bases in the middle. The DNA of the CDR3 is TGTGCCAGCAGCGTAATAGAGGGTGACTATGGCTACACCTTC. Translation: CASSVIEGDYGYTF.

The chain combines TRBV6-1 with TRBJ1-5, with 9 nucleotides matching TRBD1. The CDR3 has 13 residues. J lost 5 bases, V lost 7 bases, and 3 bases had no gene match. The germline gives CDR1 MNHNS, CDR2 SASEGT. CDR3 residues: CASNTGGYQPQHF. The CDR3 nucleotides are TGTGCCAGCAATACAGGGGGCTATCAGCCCCAGCATTTT.

The rearrangement links TRBV5-8 to TRBJ2-3, with a possible D match to TRBD1 (7 bases). This CDR3 has 15 amino acids. Germline V CDR1 and CDR2: SGHTS, YDEGEE. Between the trimmed V and J ends, which lost 2 bases and 4 bases, there was a span of 14 bases. The CDR3 reads CASSLTPRGADTQYF. CDR3 bases: TGTGCCAGCAGCTTAACTCCCAGGGGGGCAGATACGCAGTATTTT.

This sequence joins TRBV20-1 and TRBJ1-2; D might be TRBD1 (5 bases). Germline V lookup: CDR1 DFQATT, CDR2 SNEGSKA (reference sequence). V lost 3 bases and J 7 bases, leaving 9 bases between the germline ends. CDR3 size: 11 residues. The CDR3 region is CSARWRGGYTF. The CDR3 DNA sequence: TGCAGTGCTAGGTGGAGGGGTGGCTACACCTTC.

This chain links TRBV11-2 with TRBJ2-1; 13 bases fit TRBD2. Unmatched junction bases numbered 4, after V lost 5 bases and J lost 6 bases. This CDR3 has 15 amino acids. Per germline, CDR1 SGHAT and CDR2 FQNNGV. The CDR3 nucleotides read TGTGCCAGCAGCCAACTAGCGGGGGGGCTCAATGAGCAGTTCTTC. Protein sequence: CASSQLAGGLNEQFF.

This clone has only one observation. The gene calls are TRBV10-3 and TRBJ2-5, with D perhaps matching TRBD1 (6 bases). CDR3 length equals 13 residues. Trimming took 5 bases from V and 5 from J, leaving 12 bases between them. CDR1 and CDR2 from the germline V gene are ENHRY and SYGVKD. CDR3 in DNA: TGTGCCATCAGTTCGAGACAGGTGGAGACCCAGTACTTC. Protein product: CAISSRQVETQYF.

V is TRBV18 and J is TRBJ2-7; 8 bases map to TRBD2. CDR3 length equals 15 residues. Germline CDR1 reads KGHSH; CDR2 reads LQKENI. V shed 2 bases and J 3 bases; nucleotides not matched to a gene: 6. CDR3 amino acids: CASSPLASGYYEQYF. CDR3 sequence (DNA): TGTGCCAGCTCACCATTGGCTAGCGGGTACTACGAGCAGTACTTC.

The V call is TRBV9, the J call TRBJ2-6; D might be TRBD2 (5 bases). This CDR3 is built from 18 residues. The V gene's germline CDR1 is SGDLS and CDR2 YYNGEE. The ends were cut back, 0 bases at V and 0 bases at J, with 13 bases in the middle. CDR3: CASSVGASRISGANVLTF. The CDR3 DNA sequence: TGTGCCAGCAGCGTAGGAGCTAGCAGGATCTCTGGGGCCAACGTCCTGACTTTC.

The CDR3 nucleotides read TGTGCCACCCCGGGGAAGAGGGATGAGCAGTTCTTC. It specifies CATPGKRDEQFF. The chain employs TRBV2 and TRBJ2-1, with D possibly matching TRBD2 (5 bases). The V end lost 10 bases, the J end lost 8 bases, and 15 bases lay between the germline ends. This CDR3 has 12 residues. Looked up from germline, CDR1 is SNHLY and CDR2 is FYNNEI.

This rearrangement joins TRBV4-3 to TRBJ2-1; TRBD2 aligns across 12 bases. V was clipped by 0 bases and J by 6 bases; unmatched bases: 9. The CDR3 covers 18 residues. Germline-derived CDR1 and CDR2 are LGHNA and YSLEER. The CDR3, as DNA: TGCGCCAGCAGCCAAGATGCTAGCGGGGGGGCAATATCCAATGAGCAGTTCTTC. Its protein is CASSQDASGGAISNEQFF.

The genes are TRBV27 and TRBJ1-5; unclear D gene. The germline V and J ends were trimmed by 2 bases and 9 bases, with 17 bases remaining between them. The CDR3 contains 15 residues. Germline-derived CDR1 and CDR2 are MNHEY and SMNVEV (reference sequence). The DNA of the CDR3 is TGTGCCAGCAGTTTAACAGCGGGTCCCATTAGGCCCCAGCATTTT. It codes for CASSLTAGPIRPQHF.

The rearrangement links TRBV18 to TRBJ1-1, with 10 bases that match TRBD1. CDR3 length: 13 amino acids. Germline V gene lookup returns CDR1 KGHSH and CDR2 LQKENI. The J segment lost 5 bases and the V segment lost 3 bases, leaving 0 bases of the junction unmatched. The CDR3 loop is CASSPGQGTEAFF. The CDR3, as DNA: TGTGCCAGCTCACCGGGACAGGGGACTGAAGCTTTCTTT.

This chain uses TRBV29-1 with TRBJ1-1; D is undetermined. This CDR3 is built from 14 residues. V shed 1 base and J shed 1 base, with 10 bases lying between them. Germline assignment: CDR1 SQVTM and CDR2 ANQGSEA. CDR3 in DNA: TGCAGCGTTGAAGGGAGACCTAGGAACACTGAAGCTTTCTTT. Translation: CSVEGRPRNTEAFF.

In its sample, this clone was seen a few times. The chain joins TRBV25-1 to TRBJ2-7, with 11 bases fitting TRBD2. CDR3 length equals 14 residues. The trim removed 4 bases at V and 5 bases at J, leaving 4 bases unmatched. Germline-derived CDR1 and CDR2 are MGHDK and SYGVNS. This CDR3 reads CASSGTSGGHEQYF. The DNA for the CDR3 is TGTGCCAGCAGTGGAACTAGCGGGGGTCACGAGCAGTACTTC.

The chain is built from TRBV28 and TRBJ1-5; 7 bases are a match to TRBD1. The CDR3 is made up of 14 amino acids. The V gene's germline CDR1 is MDHEN and CDR2 SYDVKM. The V segment lost 8 bases and the J segment 3 bases; nucleotides outside the gene matches: 7. CDR3 residues: CASLRGLVNQPQHF. Written as DNA, the CDR3 is TGTGCCAGCTTAAGGGGGCTGGTCAATCAGCCCCAGCATTTT.